The entry that follows covers one TCR beta chain sequence. What it binds is not known. This sample was included in a study of tumor-infiltrating lymphocytes in primary liver carcinoma. Germline V CDR1 and CDR2: SGHAT, FQNNGV. The CDR3 sequence is 18 residues long. Trimming shortened V by 2 bases and J by 9 bases, and 28 bases separated the two germline ends. RNA isolated from unsorted whole blood supplied the blood RNA, with germline DNA also extracted. Overall study findings and caveats: Pairs comparing tumor with adjacent tissue or blood overlapped less than pairs drawn from tumor regions.

Starting material of 450 to 500 ng total RNA yielded TCR beta cDNA via a constant-region primer. Libraries of TCR beta came from three nested multiplex PCR rounds with slightly modified ARM-PCR. Running about 11 cycles apiece, the first two PCR rounds relied on TRBV1-TRBV30 forward primers together with a C-beta reverse primer. MiXCR, run by TCRdb on the multiplex PCR reads, gives a single entry per CDR3 protein. The table lists approximately 330,000 distinct CDR3 sequences, around three fifths of them singletons. The source is a man aged 35 to 55 with primary liver carcinoma and hepatitis B virus infection. Sequencing was done on a sample of peripheral blood. The chain links TRBV11-2 to TRBJ2-5; D is uncertain. The CDR3 protein is CASSLYRSLPSKGDPQYF. The CDR3 nucleotides read TGTGCCAGCAGCTTATATCGGTCCCTACCCTCGAAAGGAGACCCCCAGTACTTC.